The 26 T cell receptor beta chains in this list originate from one sample, sequenced in a study of CD8 T cells in Susac syndrome. RNA amounts of about 0.45 to 1 ug underwent reverse transcription with random hexamers. TCRdb re-derived calls from the immunoSEQ multiplex PCR reads in MiXCR, one entry per CDR3 protein. Counted here are 330,000 or so distinct CDR3 sequences, 85% occurring once; the ten biggest clones make up around 0.2%. The sequenced material came from CD8+ T cells from PBMCs. The receptors shown here come from a human donor with multiple sclerosis.

Only one count was recorded for this clonotype. The V gene is TRBV6-2 or TRBV6-3, the J gene TRBJ2-7, with TRBD2 matching over 8 bases. Germline V CDR1 and CDR2: MNHEY, SVGEGT. Germline trimming cut 4 bases from V and 6 bases from J; bases unmatched to any gene: 17. CDR3 length: 17 amino acids. The CDR3 DNA is TGTGCCAGCAGTTTGCCAAACCATTCCGGGACTAGTTCCGAGCAGTACTTC. Translated, it gives CASSLPNHSGTSSEQYF.

The chain carries TRBV6-5 and TRBJ2-7; D possibly matches TRBD1 or TRBD2 (5 bases each). From germline, CDR1 is MNHEY and CDR2 SVGAGI. The CDR3 sequence is 12 residues long. V was trimmed by 8 bases and J by 3 bases, leaving 11 bases between them. DNA of the CDR3: TGTGCCAGCTCGGGGCTACACTACGAGCAGTACTTC. It codes for CASSGLHYEQYF.

The J gene is TRBJ1-5, the V gene TRBV20-1; 10 nucleotides match TRBD1. The CDR3 runs to 16 residues. Per the germline V gene, CDR1 is DFQATT and CDR2 is SNEGSKA (reference sequence). V lost 2 bases, J lost 5 bases, and 9 bases stayed unmatched. CDR3 in amino acids: CSARWGTGAVYQPQHF. DNA for the CDR3: TGCAGTGCTAGATGGGGGACAGGGGCCGTTTATCAGCCCCAGCATTTT.

The sample holds one count of this clonotype. V is TRBV30 and J is TRBJ2-7; the D is unclear. CDR3 length: 15 residues. V lost 5 bases to trimming and J lost 1 base, with 18 bases between them. CDR1 GTSNPN and CDR2 SVGIG come from the germline V gene (reference sequence). This chain's CDR3 is CAWSPAVLLSYEQYF. In DNA, the CDR3 is TGTGCCTGGTCCCCGGCGGTCCTTTTGTCCTACGAGCAGTACTTC. The full variable domain, its missing parts supplied by reference TRBV30 and TRBJ2-7, is SQTIHQWPATLVQPVGSPLSLECTVEGTSNPNLYWYRQAAGRGLQLLFYSVGIGQISSEVPQNLSASRPQDRQFILSSKKLLLSDSGFYLCAWSPAVLLSYEQYFGPGTRLTVT.

This chain links TRBV7-9 with TRBJ2-3, with TRBD2 identical over 8 bases. The ends lost 6 bases at V and 3 bases at J; junction bases unmatched: 5. Germline CDR1 is SEHNR and CDR2 is FQNEAQ (reference sequence). CDR3 length equals 14 residues. The CDR3, as DNA: TGTGCCAGCAGACTAGGGACTAGGACAGATACGCAGTATTTT. Translated: CASRLGTRTDTQYF.

The J gene is TRBJ2-1, the V gene TRBV19, with D possibly being TRBD1 (8 bases). The CDR3 loop spans 14 amino acids. V was trimmed by 6 bases and J by 8 bases, leaving 17 bases between them. Germline V gene data show CDR1 as LNHDA and CDR2 as SQIVND (reference sequence). This CDR3 is CASRTERDRHEQFF. Here the CDR3 DNA reads TGTGCCAGTAGGACGGAGCGGGACAGGCATGAGCAGTTCTTC.

Written as DNA, the CDR3 is TGTGCCAGCAGCACGGGGGCCCGTCGGGATACGCAGTATTTT. Protein sequence: CASSTGARRDTQYF. The chain has TRBV5-6 and TRBJ2-3; D possibly matches TRBD1 or TRBD2 (6 bases each). Trimming took off 4 bases at V and 6 bases at J, with 15 bases between the two ends. CDR1 and CDR2 (germline): SGHDT, YYEEEE. CDR3 length equals 14 residues.

This chain joins TRBV24-1 and TRBJ1-5, with no clear D. The CDR3 runs 14 residues. V lost 5 bases to trimming and J lost 5 bases, with 12 bases between them. CDR1 and CDR2 from the germline V gene are KGHDR and SFDVKD. This CDR3 is CATSVRGVDQPQHF. For the CDR3, the DNA is TGTGCCACCAGTGTCCGCGGGGTAGATCAGCCCCAGCATTTT.

The chain joins TRBV9 to TRBJ2-1, with no clear D. Between the trimmed V and J ends, which lost 0 bases and 0 bases, there was a span of 10 bases. The CDR3 totals 16 residues. Germline CDR1 reads SGDLS; CDR2 reads YYNGEE. The CDR3: CASSVALISSYNEQFF. The CDR3 coding sequence is TGTGCCAGCAGCGTAGCGCTAATTAGCTCCTACAATGAGCAGTTCTTC.

The chain carries TRBV4-3 and TRBJ1-1; D may be TRBD1 (6 bases). The CDR3 consists of 17 residues. V was pared by 1 base and J by 5 bases, with 20 bases between. The V gene's germline CDR1 is LGHNA and CDR2 YSLEER. This chain's CDR3 is CASSQGPGGGIWTEAFF. CDR3 nucleotides: TGCGCCAGCAGCCAAGGACCGGGGGGCGGTATATGGACTGAAGCTTTCTTT.

The chain recombines TRBV9 with TRBJ2-4, with D perhaps TRBD2 (5 bases). Germline-derived CDR1 and CDR2 are SGDLS and YYNGEE. V lost 1 base and J lost 9, with 14 bases in between. The CDR3 has 14 residues. Written as DNA, the CDR3 is TGTGCCAGCAGCGTACCCGCGGAGGATGGCATTCAGTACTTC. Translation: CASSVPAEDGIQYF.

This chain's CDR3 is CASSLFSAAYEQYF. CDR3 in DNA: TGTGCCAGCAGTTTATTCTCGGCCGCGTACGAGCAGTACTTC. The chain couples TRBV27 to TRBJ2-7; D is uncertain. The germline gives CDR1 MNHEY, CDR2 SMNVEV (reference sequence). The CDR3 contains 14 residues. V was clipped by 1 base and J by 4 bases, with 11 bases between them.

The chain has TRBV19 and TRBJ2-2; 10 bases agree with TRBD1. This CDR3 spans 15 amino acids. V shed 5 bases, J shed 1 base, and the junction held 1 base outside the gene matches. From germline, CDR1 is LNHDA and CDR2 SQIVND (reference sequence). In DNA form, the CDR3 reads TGTGCCAGTAGTTGGACAGGGGGGAACACCGGGGAGCTGTTTTTT. Translated, it gives CASSWTGGNTGELFF.

The chain has TRBV13 and TRBJ2-3, with D uncertain. The CDR3 length is 11 residues. Germline CDR1 PRHDT, CDR2 FYEKMQ (reference sequence). Trimming pared 5 bases from V and 5 bases from J, leaving 5 bases between. The CDR3 coding sequence is TGTGCCAGCAGCGCACAAGATACGCAGTATTTT. Amino acid sequence: CASSAQDTQYF.

The rearrangement links TRBV6-1 to TRBJ2-5; D is perhaps TRBD2 (7 bases). Deletions cut 8 bases from V and 1 base from J, with 17 bases between. The CDR3 is 15 residues long. Germline CDR1 and CDR2: MNHNS and SASEGT. CDR3 DNA: TGTGCCAGCCGAGAGTGGGGGGGGGCCCAAGAGACCCAGTACTTC. Amino acids: CASREWGGAQETQYF.

V and J are TRBV4-3 and TRBJ1-2; D is uncertain. Trimming shortened V by 1 base and J by 4 bases, and 13 bases separated the two germline ends. Germline V gene data show CDR1 as LGHNA and CDR2 as YSLEER. The CDR3 loop spans 15 amino acids. CDR3 region: CASSQAQALGYGYTF. CDR3 DNA sequence: TGCGCCAGCAGCCAAGCCCAGGCACTCGGCTATGGCTACACCTTC.

The genes are TRBV11-3 and TRBJ2-7, with 9 bases that match TRBD1. The junction had 7 bases not matched to a gene; V was cut back by 4 bases and J by 6 bases. The CDR3 consists of 14 residues. Germline values: CDR1 SGHNT, CDR2 YENEEA. The CDR3 nucleotides are TGTGCCAGCAGCTACTACGGGACAGGGCTCGAGCAGTACTTC. Amino acids: CASSYYGTGLEQYF.

V gene TRBV5-1 combines with J gene TRBJ2-1; D might be TRBD2 (7 bases). CDR1 and CDR2 from the germline V gene are SGHRS and YFSETQ. The CDR3 consists of 19 residues. Trimming stripped 4 bases from V and 3 bases from J, with 26 bases between. The CDR3 spells CASSPKVGASGGYYNEQFF. The CDR3 DNA reads TGCGCCAGCAGCCCTAAGGTGGGGGCTAGCGGAGGATACTACAATGAGCAGTTCTTC.

V gene TRBV27 combines with J gene TRBJ2-3, with 7 bases lining up with TRBD1. V lost 4 bases to trimming and J lost 6 bases; unmatched junction nucleotides: 13. The germline V gene encodes CDR1 MNHEY and CDR2 SMNVEV (reference sequence). This CDR3 has 16 residues. The chain's CDR3 is CASSSLTGPKWDTQYF. In DNA form, the CDR3 reads TGTGCCAGCAGTTCACTGACAGGGCCGAAGTGGGATACGCAGTATTTT.

The chain is built from TRBV19 and TRBJ2-1, with 9 bases aligning to TRBD2. The CDR3 contains 14 residues. The V segment lost 6 bases and the J segment 6 bases; nucleotides outside the gene matches: 6. Germline V gives CDR1 LNHDA, CDR2 SQIVND (reference sequence). The CDR3 DNA sequence: TGTGCCAGTAGGGCGGGAGGGGGCTCCAATGAGCAGTTCTTC. As protein: CASRAGGGSNEQFF. Supplemented by reference TRBV19 and TRBJ2-1, the full variable domain reads DGGITQSPKYLFRKEGQNVTLSCEQNLNHDAMYWYRQDPGQGLRLIYYSQIVNDFQKGDIAEGYSVSREKKESFPLTVTSAQKNPTAFYLCASRAGGGSNEQFFGPGTRLTVL.

The chain carries TRBV4-1 and TRBJ1-2; D uncertain. This CDR3 contains 13 residues. CDR1 and CDR2 from the germline V gene are MGHRA and YSYEKL. The V end lost 4 bases, the J end lost 8 bases, and 14 bases lay between the germline ends. The CDR3 coding sequence is TGCGCCAGCAGCCGAGGCCTGAGCGGGGGCTACACCTTC. Amino acids: CASSRGLSGGYTF.

This rearrangement joins TRBV4-1 to TRBJ1-1, with D perhaps TRBD1 (6 bases). The germline V gene has CDR1 MGHRA and CDR2 YSYEKL. V was trimmed by 4 bases and J by 6 bases, leaving 12 bases between them. This CDR3 contains 13 residues. CDR3 amino acids: CASSPQGFSEAFF. In DNA, the CDR3 is TGCGCCAGCAGCCCTCAGGGGTTCTCTGAAGCTTTCTTT.

V usage is TRBV27 and J usage is TRBJ1-1; weak D call: TRBD1 (6 bases). The CDR3 extends over 17 amino acids. V lost 2 bases and J 0 bases, leaving 16 bases between the germline ends. The V gene's germline CDR1 is MNHEY and CDR2 SMNVEV (reference sequence). The DNA of the CDR3 is TGTGCCAGCAGTTTAGCGGCAGGGGCCCTCATGAACACTGAAGCTTTCTTT. Its translation is CASSLAAGALMNTEAFF.

V usage is TRBV19 and J usage is TRBJ1-5; TRBD1 agrees at 9 bases. The CDR3 runs 15 residues. Per the germline V gene, CDR1 is LNHDA and CDR2 is SQIVND (reference sequence). The V gene end was trimmed by 4 bases and the J gene end by 7 bases; junction bases not matched to a gene: 8. Here the CDR3 DNA reads TGTGCCAGTAGTACCCCAGGACAGGGGCAGCAGCCCCAGCATTTT. Its protein is CASSTPGQGQQPQHF.

V usage is TRBV28 and J usage is TRBJ1-2; D is perhaps TRBD1 (6 bases). CDR1 is MDHEN and CDR2 is SYDVKM in the germline V gene. The CDR3 has 13 amino acids. Deletions cut 3 bases from V and 7 bases from J, with 12 bases between. The CDR3 is CASSFGGLVGYTF. CDR3 nucleotide sequence: TGTGCCAGCAGTTTCGGGGGGCTGGTTGGCTACACCTTC.

This clonotype has more than one count but fewer than ten. The V gene is TRBV6-1, the J gene TRBJ2-7; the match to TRBD2 covers 7 bases. The CDR3 loop spans 13 amino acids. CDR1 MNHNS and CDR2 SASEGT come from the germline V gene. After removal of 5 bases from V and 2 bases from J, the junction contained 3 bases not matched to a gene. For the CDR3, the DNA is TGTGCCAGCAGTTCCCTAGCGGCCTACGAGCAGTACTTC. This codes for CASSSLAAYEQYF.